This T cell receptor beta chain originates from a study of CD8+CD57+ T cells in acquired aplastic anemia (dated by TCRdb to 2016 to 2018). At the level of the whole study: DNA extracted from sorted CD4+ and CD8+ cells had a mean of about 3.2 ug, with a range of 0.2 to 27.4 ug. A CD8+CD57+ expansion meant a frequency higher than the mean frequency seen in healthy subjects.

The study at large found these results: CD8+ Simpson's diversity did not differ significantly between patients and healthy controls (P=0.060). Although around 30 CD8+ CDR3 sequences were shared by patients and controls, these sequences appeared highly expressed in patients and within the immunodominant clones of patients.

From V the trimming removes 6 bases and from J it removes 0 bases, while the gene matches leave 11 bases of the junction unaccounted for. Sequences LNHDA (CDR1) and SQIVND (CDR2) are obtained from the germline V gene (reference sequence). From cysteine to phenylalanine, the CDR3 is 17 amino acids long. Only the CDR3 region is kept as DNA, spanning 51 bases read in frame from base 1. Expansion of CD8+CD57+ cells had been shown by flow cytometry in the patients chosen for sequencing. Severe acquired aplastic anemia was diagnosed in all patients according to International Study of Aplastic Anemia and Agranulocytosis and Camitta criteria. No patient had received any therapy when blood was sampled. TCR repertoires of sorted CD4+ and CD8+ blood T cells from severe aplastic anemia patients and healthy subjects were deep-sequenced in the study. Patients were enrolled in the USA under clinicaltrials.gov protocols 00001620, 01623167, 00001397, 00071045, 00081523 and 00961064. Ficoll-Paque density gradient centrifugation was used to isolate peripheral blood mononuclear cells. Before DNA extraction, CD4+ and CD8+ T cells were sorted with FACS or magnetic beads.

On this clonotype: Which antigen it targets is not known. One base away there is no much larger clone; base qualities are not given.

Genomic DNA served as template for TCR beta VDJ combination and CDR3 sequence profiling. TCR repertoire sequencing was run on an Illumina HiSeq 2000. The source study handled its data this way. Repertoire assessment relied on Simpson's diversity index, CDR3 size and DJ length profiles, and TRBV/TRBJ rearrangement plots. Whichever DNA sequence was most abundant in the deep sequencing data was defined as the immunodominant clone. CDR3 amino acid sequences were checked for sharing between subjects and were compared against published repertoires and the VDJdb database. TCRdb trimmed public reads at Q25 via fastp, called clones via MiXCR and kept in-frame beta chains. Here each entry gathers all rows of one CDR3 protein and keeps the most common genes and DNA. What appears here as the V and J calls and clone size reflects TCRdb's work, not the paper's. The table for this sample lists approximately 190,000 distinct CDR3 sequences; 40% to 50% of them were counted only once. The ten largest clones add up to 9.7% of the sample.

Sequencing used sorted CD4+, CD8+, or CD8+CD57+ T cells (not recorded which) from PBMCs. The TCR sequence derives from a human donor with aplastic anemia. The chain is encoded by TRBV19 joined to TRBJ1-1; the central 9 bases match TRBD1. The sequenced DNA: TGTGCCAGTAGGCGAGGACCGGGACAGGGTTTGAACACTGAAGCTTTCTTT. This sequence encodes CASRRGPGQGLNTEAFF.